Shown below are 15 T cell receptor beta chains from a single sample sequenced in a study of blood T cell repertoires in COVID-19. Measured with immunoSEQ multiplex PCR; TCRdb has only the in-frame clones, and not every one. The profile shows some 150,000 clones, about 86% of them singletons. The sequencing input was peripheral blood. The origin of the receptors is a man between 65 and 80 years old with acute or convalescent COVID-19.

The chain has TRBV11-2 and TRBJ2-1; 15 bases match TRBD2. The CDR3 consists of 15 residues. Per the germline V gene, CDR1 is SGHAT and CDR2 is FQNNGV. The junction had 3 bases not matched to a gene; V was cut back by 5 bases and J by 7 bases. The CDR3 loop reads CASSPGTSGRNEQFF. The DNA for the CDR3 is TGTGCCAGCAGCCCAGGGACTAGCGGGAGGAATGAGCAGTTCTTC. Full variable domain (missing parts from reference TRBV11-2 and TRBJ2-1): EAGVAQSPRYKIIEKRQSVAFWCNPISGHATLYWYQQILGQGPKLLIQFQNNGVVDDSQLPKDRFSAERLKGVDSTLKIQPAKLEDSAVYLCASSPGTSGRNEQFFGPGTRLTVL.

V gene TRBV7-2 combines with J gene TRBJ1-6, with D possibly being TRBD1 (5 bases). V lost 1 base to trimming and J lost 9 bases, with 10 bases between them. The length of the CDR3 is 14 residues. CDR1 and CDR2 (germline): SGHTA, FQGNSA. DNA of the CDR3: TGTGCCAGCAGCTTAGAGGGGTGGGGTTCACCCCTCCACTTT. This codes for CASSLEGWGSPLHF.

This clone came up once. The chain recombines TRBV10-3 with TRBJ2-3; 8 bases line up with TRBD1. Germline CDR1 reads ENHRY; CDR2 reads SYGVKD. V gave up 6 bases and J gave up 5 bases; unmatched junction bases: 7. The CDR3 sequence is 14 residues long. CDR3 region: CAIRTGAEGDTQYF. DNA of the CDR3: TGTGCCATCAGGACAGGGGCGGAGGGAGATACGCAGTATTTT.

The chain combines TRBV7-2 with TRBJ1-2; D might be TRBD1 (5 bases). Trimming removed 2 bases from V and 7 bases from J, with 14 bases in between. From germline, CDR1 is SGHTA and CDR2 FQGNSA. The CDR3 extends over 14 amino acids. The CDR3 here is CASSLFPRETGYTF. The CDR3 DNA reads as TGTGCCAGCAGCTTATTTCCCAGGGAAACTGGCTACACCTTC.

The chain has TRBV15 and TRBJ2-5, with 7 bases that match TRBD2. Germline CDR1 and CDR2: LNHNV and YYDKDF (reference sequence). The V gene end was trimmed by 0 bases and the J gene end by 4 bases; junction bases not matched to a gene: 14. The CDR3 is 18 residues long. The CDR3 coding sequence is TGTGCCACCAGCAGAGATCGGAGCGGGACCTGGCAGGGAGAGACCCAGTACTTC. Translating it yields CATSRDRSGTWQGETQYF.

DNA for the CDR3: TGCGCCAGCAGGGACAAGGGGAACACTGAAGCTTTCTTT. Its protein product is CASRDKGNTEAFF. This rearrangement joins TRBV5-1 to TRBJ1-1; perhaps TRBD1 as D (5 bases). CDR1 is SGHRS, CDR2 YFSETQ, per germline. Trimming cost V 5 bases and J 1 base, with 9 bases left between them. The CDR3 sequence is 13 residues long.

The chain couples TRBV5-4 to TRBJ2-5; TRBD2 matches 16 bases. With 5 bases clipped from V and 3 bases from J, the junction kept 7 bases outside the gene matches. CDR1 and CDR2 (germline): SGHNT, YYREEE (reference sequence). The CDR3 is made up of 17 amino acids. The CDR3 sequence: CASSSGTSGRGEETQYF. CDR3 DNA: TGTGCCAGCAGTTCCGGGACTAGCGGGAGGGGAGAAGAGACCCAGTACTTC.

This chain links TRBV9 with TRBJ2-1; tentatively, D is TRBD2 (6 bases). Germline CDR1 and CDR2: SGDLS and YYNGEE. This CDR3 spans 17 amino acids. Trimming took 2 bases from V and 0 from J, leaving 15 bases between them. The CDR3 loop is CASSVGIAEGSYNEQFF. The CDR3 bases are TGTGCCAGCAGCGTTGGGATAGCGGAGGGCTCCTACAATGAGCAGTTCTTC.

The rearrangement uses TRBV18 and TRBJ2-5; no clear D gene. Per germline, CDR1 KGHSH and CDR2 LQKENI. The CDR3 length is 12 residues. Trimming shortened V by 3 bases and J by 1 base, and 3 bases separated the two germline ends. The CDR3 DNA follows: TGTGCCAGCTCACCCCTCCAAGAGACCCAGTACTTC. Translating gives CASSPLQETQYF.

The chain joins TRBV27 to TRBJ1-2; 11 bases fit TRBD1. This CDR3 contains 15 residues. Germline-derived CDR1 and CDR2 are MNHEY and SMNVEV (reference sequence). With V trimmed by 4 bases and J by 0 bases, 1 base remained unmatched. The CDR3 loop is CASSWGQGANYGYTF. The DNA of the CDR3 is TGTGCCAGCAGTTGGGGACAGGGGGCTAACTATGGCTACACCTTC.

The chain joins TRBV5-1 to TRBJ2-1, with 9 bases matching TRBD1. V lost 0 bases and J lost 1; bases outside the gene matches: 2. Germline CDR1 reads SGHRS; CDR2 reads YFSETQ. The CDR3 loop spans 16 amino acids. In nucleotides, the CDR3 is TGCGCCAGCAGCTTGGAGGGACAGGGTTCCTACAATGAGCAGTTCTTC. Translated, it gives CASSLEGQGSYNEQFF.

The CDR3 loop is CASSERTSGISSYEQYF. CDR3 in DNA: TGTGCCAGCAGTGAACGGACTAGCGGAATAAGCTCCTACGAGCAGTACTTC. V usage is TRBV6-1 and J usage is TRBJ2-7; 10 bases are shared with TRBD2. The CDR3 extends over 17 amino acids. Germline lookup yields CDR1 MNHNS and CDR2 SASEGT. The trim removed 2 bases at V and 0 bases at J, leaving 7 bases unmatched.

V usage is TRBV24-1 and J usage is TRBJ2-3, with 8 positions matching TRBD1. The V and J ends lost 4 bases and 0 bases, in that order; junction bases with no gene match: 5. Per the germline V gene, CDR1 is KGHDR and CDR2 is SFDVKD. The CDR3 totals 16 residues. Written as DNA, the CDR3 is TGTGCCACCAGTGACCCGGGACAGGAAAGCACAGATACGCAGTATTTT. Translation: CATSDPGQESTDTQYF.

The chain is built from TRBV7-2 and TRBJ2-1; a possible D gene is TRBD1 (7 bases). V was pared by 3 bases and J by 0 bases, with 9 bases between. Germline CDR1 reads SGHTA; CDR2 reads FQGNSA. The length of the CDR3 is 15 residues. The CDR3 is CASSLRDSSYNEQFF. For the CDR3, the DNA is TGTGCCAGCAGCTTGCGGGACAGCTCCTACAATGAGCAGTTCTTC.

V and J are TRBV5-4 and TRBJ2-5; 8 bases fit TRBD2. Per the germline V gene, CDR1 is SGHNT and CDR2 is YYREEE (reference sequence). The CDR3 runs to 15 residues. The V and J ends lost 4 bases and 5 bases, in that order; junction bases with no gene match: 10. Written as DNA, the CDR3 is TGTGCCAGCAGCGGGGGGGGCGGGAGGCTCGAGACCCAGTACTTC. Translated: CASSGGGGRLETQYF.